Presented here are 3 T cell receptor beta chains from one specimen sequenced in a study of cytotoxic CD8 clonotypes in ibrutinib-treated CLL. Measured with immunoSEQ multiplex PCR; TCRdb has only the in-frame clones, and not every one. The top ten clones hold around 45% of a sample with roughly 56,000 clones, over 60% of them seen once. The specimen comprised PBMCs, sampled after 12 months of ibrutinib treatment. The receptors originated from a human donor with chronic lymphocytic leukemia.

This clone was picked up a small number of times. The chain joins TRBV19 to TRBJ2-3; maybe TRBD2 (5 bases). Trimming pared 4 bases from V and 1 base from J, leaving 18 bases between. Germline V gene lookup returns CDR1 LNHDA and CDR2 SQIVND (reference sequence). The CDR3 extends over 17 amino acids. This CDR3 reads CASSTDRSSGGTDTQYF. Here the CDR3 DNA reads TGTGCCAGTAGTACCGATCGATCCAGCGGCGGCACAGATACGCAGTATTTT.

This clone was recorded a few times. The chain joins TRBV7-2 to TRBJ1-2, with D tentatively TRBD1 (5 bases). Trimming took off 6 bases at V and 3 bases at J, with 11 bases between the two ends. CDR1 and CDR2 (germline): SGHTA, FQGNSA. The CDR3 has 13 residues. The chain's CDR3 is CASSWGTYYGYTF. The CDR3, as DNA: TGTGCCAGCAGTTGGGGCACCTACTATGGCTACACCTTC.

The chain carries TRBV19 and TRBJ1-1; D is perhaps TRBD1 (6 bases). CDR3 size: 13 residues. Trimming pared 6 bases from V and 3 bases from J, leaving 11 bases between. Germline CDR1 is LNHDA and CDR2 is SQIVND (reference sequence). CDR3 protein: CASSTRGHTEAFF. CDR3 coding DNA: TGTGCCAGTAGCACTCGGGGGCACACTGAAGCTTTCTTT.